The 27 T cell receptor beta chains given below trace back to one sample, sequenced in a study of beta chain features in type 1 diabetes. Study-level points and caveats: Type 1 diabetes patients showed a moderate but significant shortening of TCRB CDR3s in all four CD4+ subsets.

Since all of the isolated RNA was reverse transcribed, expressed TCRB transcripts were what got sequenced. Measured with immunoSEQ multiplex PCR; TCRdb has only the in-frame clones, and not every one. The sample records some 700,000 clones, roughly 13% being singletons. For these TCRs, the target antigens are not known. Sequenced sample: naive CD4+ T cells from blood. The receptors shown here come from a man aged 18-30 years with type 1 diabetes.

This clone has only a few counts. The rearrangement uses TRBV2 and TRBJ1-1; D might be TRBD1 (6 bases). The germline V gene encodes CDR1 SNHLY and CDR2 FYNNEI. The CDR3 is 13 residues long. The V end was cut by 5 bases, the J end by 7 bases, with 14 bases between. For the CDR3, the DNA is TGTGCCAGCAGTCTGGAGGACAGATATGAAGCTTTCTTT. Encoded protein: CASSLEDRYEAFF.

This clone appeared a few times. The chain combines TRBV27 with TRBJ2-7, with D perhaps matching TRBD1 or TRBD2 (5 bases each). Trimming took 4 bases from V and 1 from J, leaving 14 bases between them. Germline values: CDR1 MNHEY, CDR2 SMNVEV (reference sequence). This CDR3 is built from 15 residues. The CDR3 DNA is TGTGCCAGCAGTTCGCACGGGACGGTATCCTACGAGCAGTACTTC. Its protein is CASSSHGTVSYEQYF.

The chain joins TRBV18 to TRBJ1-5, with 10 nucleotides matching TRBD1. The CDR3 runs 14 residues. The V and J ends lost 3 bases and 6 bases, in that order; junction bases with no gene match: 2. Germline lookup yields CDR1 KGHSH and CDR2 LQKENI. For the CDR3, the DNA is TGTGCCAGCTCACCGGGACAGGGGCTTCAGCCCCAGCATTTT. Translation: CASSPGQGLQPQHF.

V usage is TRBV28 and J usage is TRBJ2-7; D call uncertain. Trimming took off 2 bases at V and 7 bases at J, with 9 bases between the two ends. This CDR3 contains 12 residues. Germline V gives CDR1 MDHEN, CDR2 SYDVKM. For the CDR3, the DNA is TGTGCCAGCAGTTTAAATAGTGCGGAGCAGTACTTC. Its protein product is CASSLNSAEQYF.

This chain uses TRBV7-9 with TRBJ1-1; perhaps TRBD1 as D (5 bases). The CDR3 has 13 amino acids. V shed 6 bases and J shed 1 base, with 9 bases lying between them. Germline-derived CDR1 and CDR2 are SEHNR and FQNEAQ (reference sequence). CDR3 DNA: TGTGCCAGCAGTGGGGCGGGGAACACTGAAGCTTTCTTT. Its translation: CASSGAGNTEAFF.

J is TRBJ1-1 and V is TRBV9; D might be TRBD1 (5 bases). There are 13 residues in the CDR3. Trimming removed 4 bases at V and 3 bases at J, with 10 bases between. Germline assignment: CDR1 SGDLS and CDR2 YYNGEE. CDR3 residues: CASSQLGDTEAFF. In DNA form, the CDR3 reads TGTGCCAGCAGCCAACTGGGGGACACTGAAGCTTTCTTT.

The chain recombines TRBV27 with TRBJ1-2; no firm D call. Germline loops: CDR1 MNHEY, CDR2 SMNVEV (reference sequence). The V and J ends lost 0 bases and 4 bases respectively, with 9 bases between them. This CDR3 region has 14 residues. The CDR3 DNA sequence: TGTGCCAGCAGTTTATCTTCCTCGGTCTATGGCTACACCTTC. Translation gives CASSLSSSVYGYTF.

This sequence joins TRBV4-1 and TRBJ1-5, with D maybe TRBD1 (6 bases). This CDR3 spans 17 amino acids. The ends were cut back, 0 bases at V and 3 bases at J, with 15 bases in the middle. The germline V gene encodes CDR1 MGHRA and CDR2 YSYEKL. CDR3 nucleotides: TGCGCCAGCAGCCAAGATGGAGGGCAGGGGACCAATCAGCCCCAGCATTTT. The encoded protein is CASSQDGGQGTNQPQHF.

This clone was picked up a small number of times. This chain connects TRBV5-8 to TRBJ1-2; D possibly corresponds to TRBD1 (6 bases). This CDR3 comprises 14 residues. The ends were cut back, 4 bases at V and 4 bases at J, with 14 bases in the middle. Germline V gene lookup returns CDR1 SGHTS and CDR2 YDEGEE. The chain's CDR3 is CASSVGQLSYGYTF. CDR3 DNA: TGTGCCAGCAGCGTTGGACAGCTAAGCTATGGCTACACCTTC.

A few counts support this clone. CDR3: CAWRSLGSYNEQFF. DNA for the CDR3: TGTGCCTGGAGATCCCTAGGTTCCTACAATGAGCAGTTCTTC. The rearrangement joins TRBV30 to TRBJ2-1; D is ambiguous. The V end lost 3 bases, the J end lost 1 base, and 10 bases lay between the germline ends. This CDR3 has 14 amino acids. Looked up from germline, CDR1 is GTSNPN and CDR2 is SVGIG (reference sequence).

The chain couples TRBV15 to TRBJ2-7; D unresolved. The length of the CDR3 is 14 residues. Germline CDR1 reads LNHNV; CDR2 reads YYDKDF (reference sequence). Trimming pared 0 bases from V and 3 bases from J, leaving 9 bases between. DNA for the CDR3: TGTGCCACCAGCAGAGATCTTACAGACTACGAGCAGTACTTC. Translating it yields CATSRDLTDYEQYF. Filled out from reference TRBV15 and TRBJ2-7, the complete variable domain reads DAMVIQNPRYQVTQFGKPVTLSCSQTLNHNVMYWYQQKSSQAPKLLFHYYDKDFNNEADTPDNFQSRRPNTSFCFLDIRSPGLGDTAMYLCATSRDLTDYEQYFGPGTRLTVT.

CDR3 coding DNA: TGTGCCAGCAGCTCAGCCCTCGGAGGGGGTAGTAGGCGCACAGATACGCAGTATTTT. Encoded protein: CASSSALGGGSRRTDTQYF. The chain employs TRBV7-9 and TRBJ2-3, with D possibly called TRBD1 or TRBD2 (6 bases each). V dropped 4 bases and J dropped 1 base, with 24 bases sitting between them. CDR1 is SEHNR, CDR2 FQNEAQ, per germline (reference sequence). The CDR3 spans 19 residues.

The V gene is TRBV6-5, the J gene TRBJ2-7, with 7 nucleotides matching TRBD2. V lost 7 bases to trimming and J lost 3 bases; unmatched junction nucleotides: 6. The CDR3 covers 13 residues. CDR1 and CDR2 from the germline V gene are MNHEY and SVGAGI. The CDR3 loop is CASNPPGGYEQYF. As DNA, the CDR3 is TGTGCCAGCAACCCCCCGGGGGGCTACGAGCAGTACTTC.

V usage is TRBV5-6 and J usage is TRBJ1-4, with D unclear. With 1 base removed from V and 5 bases from J, the gap between germline ends came to 12 bases. The germline V gene encodes CDR1 SGHDT and CDR2 YYEEEE. The CDR3 has 15 amino acids. DNA for the CDR3: TGTGCCAGCAGCTTGAATGGACGGTTGAATGAAAAACTGTTTTTT. Translation gives CASSLNGRLNEKLFF.

This clone showed up just a few times. CDR3 loop: CASSLMASEGHEQYF. CDR3 in DNA: TGTGCCAGCAGTTTAATGGCTAGCGAGGGCCACGAGCAGTACTTC. The V call is TRBV27, the J call TRBJ2-7; tentative D call: TRBD2 (6 bases). The V and J ends lost 2 bases and 5 bases respectively, with 16 bases between them. CDR3 length: 15 residues. Germline V CDR1 and CDR2: MNHEY, SMNVEV (reference sequence).

The chain's CDR3 is CASSFSGSPLHF. The CDR3 DNA is TGTGCCAGCAGTTTTTCAGGGTCACCCCTCCACTTT. The rearrangement uses TRBV27 and TRBJ1-6; perhaps TRBD1 as D (5 bases). Germline CDR1 and CDR2: MNHEY and SMNVEV (reference sequence). The CDR3 runs to 12 residues. Trimming took 3 bases from V and 10 from J, leaving 7 bases between them.

The rearrangement links TRBV18 to TRBJ1-1; the D gene is possibly TRBD1 (5 bases). In germline, CDR1 is KGHSH, CDR2 LQKENI. CDR3 length: 15 residues. Trimming stripped 3 bases from V and 1 base from J, with 12 bases between. The CDR3 loop is CASSPQQEKNTEAFF. The CDR3, as DNA: TGTGCCAGCTCACCCCAACAGGAGAAGAACACTGAAGCTTTCTTT.

The chain has TRBV18 and TRBJ2-7, with D possibly being TRBD1 (6 bases). The V gene lost 3 bases and the J gene lost 3 bases, with 12 bases spanning the gap. This CDR3 region has 14 residues. CDR1 and CDR2 (germline): KGHSH, LQKENI. CDR3 in DNA: TGTGCCAGCTCACCGGGACAATCCTTCTACGAGCAGTACTTC. This sequence encodes CASSPGQSFYEQYF.

The chain carries TRBV7-9 and TRBJ1-2; 7 bases are a match to TRBD1. The ends lost 8 bases at V and 2 bases at J; junction bases unmatched: 5. The CDR3 spans 13 residues. Per the germline V gene, CDR1 is SEHNR and CDR2 is FQNEAQ (reference sequence). The CDR3, as DNA: TGTGCCAGCTGCAAGGGACAGAACTATGGCTACACCTTC. As protein: CASCKGQNYGYTF.

This clone appeared a few times. This chain connects TRBV7-3 to TRBJ1-1, with D perhaps TRBD1 (5 bases). Germline V gene data show CDR1 as SGHTA and CDR2 as FQGTGA. V lost 8 bases, J lost 1 base, and 11 bases lay in between. The CDR3 sequence is 13 residues long. CDR3 in DNA: TGTGCCAGCCGGGCAGGGCAGAACACTGAAGCTTTCTTT. This sequence encodes CASRAGQNTEAFF.

The J gene is TRBJ1-5, the V gene TRBV7-9; 8 nucleotides line up with TRBD1. Germline V gene data show CDR1 as SEHNR and CDR2 as FQNEAQ (reference sequence). The trim removed 5 bases at V and 4 bases at J, leaving 4 bases unmatched. The CDR3 is 14 amino acids. CDR3 residues: CASSPDRANQPQHF. CDR3 in DNA: TGTGCCAGCAGCCCGGACAGGGCAAATCAGCCCCAGCATTTT.

The chain uses TRBV6-6 and TRBJ1-2; D is unresolved. CDR3 length equals 11 residues. Germline V gene sequence: CDR1 MNHNY, CDR2 SVGAGI (reference sequence). V lost 2 bases and J lost 8, with 6 bases in between. The CDR3 spells CASSYNRGYTF. Written as DNA, the CDR3 is TGTGCCAGCAGTTACAATCGGGGCTACACCTTC.

A few counts support this clone. This chain connects TRBV5-1 to TRBJ1-1; perhaps TRBD1 as D (6 bases). The germline V gene has CDR1 SGHRS and CDR2 YFSETQ. This CDR3 is built from 15 residues. V lost 2 bases, J lost 3 bases, and 14 bases lay in between. This CDR3 reads CASSFGGAKDTEAFF. CDR3 nucleotide sequence: TGCGCCAGCAGCTTCGGGGGCGCAAAGGACACTGAAGCTTTCTTT.

This clone was observed a few times. The chain couples TRBV4-1 to TRBJ2-7; no clear D gene. CDR1 and CDR2 from the germline V gene are MGHRA and YSYEKL. The CDR3 is 15 residues long. With 4 bases removed from V and 5 bases from J, the gap between germline ends came to 18 bases. The CDR3 sequence is CASSRPTDPFDEQYF. DNA for the CDR3: TGCGCCAGCAGCCGTCCGACTGACCCATTTGACGAGCAGTACTTC.

This clone came up a few times. This chain connects TRBV9 to TRBJ1-3; possibly TRBD1 for D (6 bases). Between the trimmed V and J ends, which lost 4 bases and 0 bases, there was a span of 11 bases. The CDR3 loop spans 15 amino acids. Germline CDR1 and CDR2: SGDLS and YYNGEE. For the CDR3, the DNA is TGTGCCAGCAGCTTCGGACAGTACTCTGGAAACACCATATATTTT. Amino acids: CASSFGQYSGNTIYF.

The V gene is TRBV4-1, the J gene TRBJ1-4; 7 positions agree with TRBD1. CDR3 length: 15 amino acids. The J segment lost 5 bases and the V segment lost 4 bases, leaving 7 bases of the junction unmatched. CDR1 and CDR2 (germline): MGHRA, YSYEKL. CDR3 sequence: CASSRVDRENEKLFF. The CDR3 DNA is TGCGCCAGCAGCCGCGTTGACAGGGAAAATGAAAAACTGTTTTTT.

This clone was recorded a few times. Other nucleotide sequences from this sample produce the same CDR3. The gene calls are TRBV4-2 and TRBJ1-1, with D unresolved. The V and J ends lost 1 base and 1 base respectively, with 4 bases between them. The CDR3 spans 13 residues. Germline-derived CDR1 and CDR2 are LGHNA and YNFKEQ. The CDR3: CASSQGENTEAFF. The CDR3 DNA reads TGTGCCAGCAGCCAAGGGGAGAACACTGAAGCTTTCTTT.